This T cell receptor (beta chain) was observed in a study of beta chain features in type 1 diabetes. Trimming took off 5 bases at V and 4 bases at J, with 15 bases between the two ends. The CDR3 totals 15 residues. Germline V lookup: CDR1 MNHEY, CDR2 SMNVEV (reference sequence). Notes on the study in general: When Type 1 diabetes patients were examined, their TCRB CDR3s proved moderately but significantly shorter in all four CD4+ subsets.

As to this clone: What it binds is not known.

Expressed TCRB transcripts were sequenced after all isolated RNA was converted to cDNA. The method was immunoSEQ multiplex PCR; TCRdb's version includes in-frame clones alone and lacks a portion of them. The sample lists 250,000 to 300,000 clones; 14% were seen once. The chain combines TRBV27 with TRBJ2-1, with a tentative D call TRBD2 (6 bases). The sequence came from a man between 25 and 39 years old with type 1 diabetes. Sample: naive CD4+ T cells from blood. The CDR3 bases are TGTGCCAGCAGTCTCCAGGGACGGGAGTACAATGAGCAGTTCTTC. The encoded protein is CASSLQGREYNEQFF.